Below are 24 T cell receptor beta chains sequenced from a single sample in a study of blood T cells in healthy people across ages. With a J-beta primer mix and a sample-barcoded 5' primer, a second PCR ran roughly 6 to 12 cycles. TCRdb used MiXCR to reprocess the 5' RACE reads, holding one entry per CDR3 protein. This table has 600,000 or so distinct CDR3 sequences, under 25% appearing once. The sequenced material came from blood. The origin of the receptors is a man in his 70s in good health.

The chain links TRBV27 to TRBJ2-3, with D unresolved. Per the germline V gene, CDR1 is MNHEY and CDR2 is SMNVEV (reference sequence). Trimming removed 6 bases from V and 6 bases from J, with 10 bases in between. The CDR3 extends over 12 amino acids. CDR3 amino acids: CASSRFGDTQYF. Here the CDR3 DNA reads TGTGCCAGCAGCCGCTTTGGGGATACGCAGTATTTT.

This clonotype was seen more than once but under ten times. The gene calls are TRBV2 and TRBJ1-5, with D perhaps matching TRBD1 (5 bases). CDR1 is SNHLY, CDR2 FYNNEI, per germline. The CDR3 runs 15 residues. The ends were cut back, 4 bases at V and 2 bases at J, with 12 bases in the middle. DNA for the CDR3: TGTGCCAGCAGTGCTTCCCGGGACGGCAATCAGCCCCAGCATTTT. Encoded protein: CASSASRDGNQPQHF.

This sequence joins TRBV12-3 or TRBV12-4 and TRBJ1-2; possibly TRBD1 for D (5 bases). This CDR3 has 15 amino acids. V was trimmed by 5 bases and J by 0 bases, leaving 13 bases between them. The DNA for the CDR3 is TGTGCCAGCAGTCCTAGGACAAGTACTAACTATGGCTACACCTTC. As protein: CASSPRTSTNYGYTF.

Of note for this clonotype: A much larger clone lies a single base off, so this may be a read error. This chain connects TRBV20-1 to TRBJ2-3; D ambiguous. CDR1 DFQATT and CDR2 SNEGSKA come from the germline V gene (reference sequence). This CDR3 spans 12 amino acids. Trimming left V 3 bases short and J 4 bases short, with 8 bases between. CDR3 sequence: CSASEKADTQYF. CDR3 nucleotides: TGCAGTGCTAGCGAGAAAGCAGATACGCAGTATTTT.

The sample holds a few counts of this clonotype. V usage is TRBV20-1 and J usage is TRBJ2-5; D is unclear. The CDR3 is 12 amino acids. In germline, CDR1 is DFQATT, CDR2 SNEGSKA (reference sequence). Trimming cost V 0 bases and J 13 bases, with 15 bases left between them. The CDR3: CSARDQERSRYF. The CDR3 coding sequence is TGCAGTGCTAGAGATCAAGAACGTAGTCGGTACTTC.

CDR3 bases: TGTGCCACCAGCAGAGTTGGTTTGCGGGGGACAGGGGAGCAGTTCTTC. Protein sequence: CATSRVGLRGTGEQFF. The chain employs TRBV15 and TRBJ2-1, with 9 bases lining up with TRBD1. Unmatched junction bases numbered 11, after V lost 1 base and J lost 10 bases. Per the germline V gene, CDR1 is LNHNV and CDR2 is YYDKDF (reference sequence). The CDR3 runs 16 residues.

Worth noting for this clonotype: The junction departs from the called germline gene at one end, perhaps through a read error. This rearrangement joins TRBV12-3 or TRBV12-4 to TRBJ2-5; D is possibly TRBD1 (6 bases). With the DNA end fitting TRBJ2-1 better, the J assignment may be wrong. The CDR3 spans 14 residues. The CDR3 bases are TGTGCCAGCAGTTTAGGGGGAAGGGACAATAAGCAGTTCTTC. Amino acid sequence: CASSLGGRDNKQFF.

This rearrangement joins TRBV29-1 to TRBJ1-3; D is undetermined. Trimming stripped 3 bases from V and 0 bases from J, with 6 bases between. The CDR3 covers 13 residues. Looked up from germline, CDR1 is SQVTM and CDR2 is ANQGSEA. The CDR3 coding sequence is TGCAGCGTTGAGGCGAACTCTGGAAACACCATATATTTT. Its protein is CSVEANSGNTIYF.

J is TRBJ2-1 and V is TRBV27, with D possibly TRBD2 on 6 matching bases. V dropped 6 bases and J dropped 5 bases, with 20 bases sitting between them. This CDR3 contains 16 residues. The germline V gene encodes CDR1 MNHEY and CDR2 SMNVEV (reference sequence). CDR3 region: CASSTIGGSPNNEQFF. Here the CDR3 DNA reads TGTGCCAGCAGCACCATTGGGGGGTCCCCCAACAATGAGCAGTTCTTC.

This clonotype was observed a few times. The CDR3 region has the DNA TGTGCCAGCAGCCCATCGCCGCAGGTGGTTCTTAACTATGGCTACACCTTC. Translated, it gives CASSPSPQVVLNYGYTF. The chain recombines TRBV7-9 with TRBJ1-2, with unresolved D. Germline CDR1 and CDR2: SEHNR and FQNEAQ (reference sequence). The CDR3 spans 17 residues. Trimming removed 5 bases at V and 1 base at J, with 20 bases between.

This rearrangement joins TRBV6-5 to TRBJ1-2; D may be TRBD1 (6 bases). Germline CDR1 reads MNHEY; CDR2 reads SVGAGI. The V gene lost 6 bases and the J gene lost 3 bases, with 11 bases spanning the gap. The CDR3 runs 13 residues. The CDR3 coding sequence is TGTGCCAGCAGCATGGGGGCGGACTATGGCTACACCTTC. This sequence encodes CASSMGADYGYTF.

V gene TRBV4-1 combines with J gene TRBJ1-1, with D perhaps matching TRBD1 (5 bases). The CDR3 has 15 residues. Germline V gene lookup returns CDR1 MGHRA and CDR2 YSYEKL. Trimming cost V 2 bases and J 6 bases, with 16 bases left between them. In DNA, the CDR3 is TGCGCCAGCAGCCAATCAGCGGGGGGAAAGGCTGAAGCTTTCTTT. It translates to CASSQSAGGKAEAFF.

This clonotype was counted between two and nine times. The genes are TRBV20-1 and TRBJ1-1; D unclear. The CDR3 sequence is 13 residues long. Germline V gene data show CDR1 as DFQATT and CDR2 as SNEGSKA (reference sequence). V was pared by 3 bases and J by 4 bases, with 12 bases between. The CDR3: CSASTRERTEAFF. Written as DNA, the CDR3 is TGCAGTGCTAGCACCCGGGAGCGCACTGAAGCTTTCTTT.

This clonotype came up a few times. This chain uses TRBV4-1 with TRBJ1-6; no firm D call. Germline CDR1 is MGHRA and CDR2 is YSYEKL. V was trimmed by 0 bases and J by 7 bases, leaving 7 bases between them. The CDR3 runs 14 residues. Here the CDR3 reads CASSQDPRNSPLHF. CDR3 sequence (DNA): TGCGCCAGCAGCCAAGATCCCAGAAATTCACCCCTCCACTTT.

The chain carries TRBV12-3 or TRBV12-4 and TRBJ2-7; 7 bases fit TRBD1. V gave up 7 bases and J gave up 5 bases; unmatched junction bases: 11. The length of the CDR3 is 14 residues. The CDR3 is CASNPPGQSDEQYF. CDR3 DNA: TGTGCCAGCAACCCACCGGGACAGAGCGACGAGCAGTACTTC.

The chain is built from TRBV20-1 and TRBJ2-1, with 10 bases that match TRBD1. Germline CDR1 and CDR2: DFQATT and SNEGSKA (reference sequence). The CDR3 spans 15 residues. The DNA for the CDR3 is TGCAGCGCCCTACCACGGGACAGGGGATACAATGAGCAGTTCTTC. Its protein product is CSALPRDRGYNEQFF.

This clonotype came up a few times. The DNA for the CDR3 is TGTGCCATTGGACAGGGGAACAATAACTATGGCTACACCTTC. This encodes CAIGQGNNNYGYTF. This chain uses TRBV10-3 with TRBJ1-2; 9 bases match TRBD1. The CDR3 totals 14 residues. Looked up from germline, CDR1 is ENHRY and CDR2 is SYGVKD. Germline trimming cut 9 bases from V and 1 base from J; bases unmatched to any gene: 6.

There are a few counts of this clonotype. J is TRBJ2-5 and V is TRBV12-3 or TRBV12-4; D is possibly TRBD1 (5 bases). This CDR3 is built from 16 residues. Trimming left V 0 bases short and J 5 bases short, with 16 bases between. The CDR3 region is CASSLASSRVGETQYF. As DNA, the CDR3 is TGTGCCAGCAGTTTAGCCAGTTCCAGGGTAGGGGAGACCCAGTACTTC.

The chain couples TRBV20-1 to TRBJ1-1, with a weak D call TRBD1 (5 bases). The CDR3 is 12 residues long. Germline lookup yields CDR1 DFQATT and CDR2 SNEGSKA (reference sequence). V shed 7 bases and J shed 5 bases, with 14 bases lying between them. CDR3: CSGSDRDTEAFF. DNA for the CDR3: TGCAGTGGGAGTGACAGAGATACTGAAGCTTTCTTT.

This chain uses TRBV12-3 or TRBV12-4 with TRBJ2-1, with unresolved D. The J call may be faulty, since TRBJ2-7 better matches the DNA end. The CDR3 runs to 15 residues. CDR3 sequence (DNA): TGTGCCAGCAGTTATCTAGGAACTTCCGTCTACGAGCAGTACTTC. This codes for CASSYLGTSVYEQYF.

The chain couples TRBV29-1 to TRBJ2-1; 7 nucleotides line up with TRBD1. The J segment lost 9 bases and the V segment lost 6 bases, leaving 5 bases of the junction unmatched. Germline assignment: CDR1 SQVTM and CDR2 ANQGSEA. The length of the CDR3 is 11 residues. The CDR3 DNA reads TGCAGCGTCATCGGACAGGCTGAGCAGTTCTTC. Amino acid sequence: CSVIGQAEQFF.

This clonotype has at least ten counts. The V call is TRBV5-1, the J call TRBJ2-5; D remains ambiguous. Germline CDR1 and CDR2: SGHRS and YFSETQ. The CDR3 spans 14 residues. The germline V and J ends were trimmed by 0 bases and 5 bases, with 11 bases remaining between them. The CDR3 protein is CASSLATGMETQYF. The CDR3 DNA reads as TGCGCCAGCAGCTTGGCCACGGGTATGGAGACCCAGTACTTC.

This clonotype was observed a few times. The rearrangement uses TRBV29-1 and TRBJ1-2; D perhaps matches TRBD1 (5 bases). CDR3 size: 12 residues. V gave up 5 bases and J gave up 6 bases, with 13 bases separating them. The germline gives CDR1 SQVTM, CDR2 ANQGSEA. Here the CDR3 reads CSVLREGHGYTF. DNA for the CDR3: TGCAGCGTTCTTCGTGAGGGACATGGCTACACCTTC. Full variable domain (missing parts from reference TRBV29-1 and TRBJ1-2): SAVISQKPSRDICQRGTSLTIQCQVDSQVTMMFWYRQQPGQSLTLIATANQGSEATYESGFVIDKFPISRPNLTFSTLTVSNMSPEDSSIYLCSVLREGHGYTFGSGTRLTVV.

This clonotype was picked up a small number of times. V usage is TRBV10-1 and J usage is TRBJ2-3; no clear D gene. CDR1 WNHNN and CDR2 SYGVQD come from the germline V gene (reference sequence). The CDR3 spans 13 residues. Trimming pared 0 bases from V and 4 bases from J, leaving 5 bases between. CDR3 coding DNA: TGCGCCAGCAGTGAGTCGATGTCAGATACGCAGTATTTT. Translating it yields CASSESMSDTQYF.